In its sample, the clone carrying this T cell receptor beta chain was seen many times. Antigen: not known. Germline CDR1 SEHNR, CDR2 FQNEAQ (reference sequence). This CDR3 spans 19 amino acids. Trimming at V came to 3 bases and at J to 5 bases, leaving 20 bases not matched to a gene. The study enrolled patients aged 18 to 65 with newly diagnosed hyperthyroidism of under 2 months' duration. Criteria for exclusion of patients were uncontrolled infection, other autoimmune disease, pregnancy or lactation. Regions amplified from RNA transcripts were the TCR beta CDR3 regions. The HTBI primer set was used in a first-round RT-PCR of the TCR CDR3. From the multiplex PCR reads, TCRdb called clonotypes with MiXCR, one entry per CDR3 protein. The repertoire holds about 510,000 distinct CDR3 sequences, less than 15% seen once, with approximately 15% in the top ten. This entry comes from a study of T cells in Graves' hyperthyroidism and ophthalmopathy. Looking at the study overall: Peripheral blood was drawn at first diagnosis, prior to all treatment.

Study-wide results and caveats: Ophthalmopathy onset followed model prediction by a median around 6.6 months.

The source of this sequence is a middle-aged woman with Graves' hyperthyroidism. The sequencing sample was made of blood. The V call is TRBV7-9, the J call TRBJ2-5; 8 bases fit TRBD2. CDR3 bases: TGTGCCAGCAGCTTTTTTCGTACTAGCGGAGGGGGTTCGGCTGAGACCCAGTACTTC. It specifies CASSFFRTSGGGSAETQYF.